This TCR beta chain appears in the sequencing data of a study of blood T cell repertoires in COVID-19 (TCRdb year 2020). In terms of the full investigation: Collaborator samples came from the United States, Italy and Spain and covered acute and convalescent phases of COVID-19. Where HLA class I and class II types were available, the types were taken from metadata supplied by the sample provider, not from assay-based typing. Subjects who had been exposed to COVID-19, were actively infected with it, or had recovered from it provided the deeply sampled blood TCRbeta repertoires that made up the dataset. The repertoires were released in a freely available public database intended as a resource for research on the immune response to SARS-CoV-2. Samples were obtained from the ongoing ImmuneRACE study (first 160 participants) and from 1,000 to 1,500 subjects provided by 6 global collaborators. A de-identified subject ID, COVID-19 status, age in years and sex were almost always included in the sample metadata. The prospective study material was composed of cDNA or gDNA derived from T cells, B-cell-depleted T cells, or PBMCs. Here is what the overall study found, with its caveats: The amount of clinical and demographic metadata varied by source and participant and was provided uncurated.

In the prospective study, participants were about 18 to 95 years old, resided in about two dozen geographic areas of the United States, and were enrolled through a virtual design. In the prospective study, cohorts were assigned on the basis of participant-reported clinical history obtained from a screening survey and a study questionnaire. Recovered participants in ImmuneRACE Cohort 3 were defined as having two consecutive negative NP/OP PCR tests, clearance from a healthcare professional, or resolution of symptoms. Mobile phlebotomists in the prospective study collected whole blood, serum and a nasopharyngeal or oropharyngeal swab from every participant. Participants in the prospective study had the option to provide additional blood draws and questionnaires over a roughly two-month period. Prospective study blood samples were shipped either frozen or at room temperature before DNA extraction.

V is cut back by 0 bases and J by 7 bases, with 2 bases in the junction unmatched. The germline V gene supplies CDR1 SGHRS and CDR2 YFSETQ. The CDR3 starts with the cysteine, ends with the phenylalanine, and has 14 residues. Just CDR3 DNA is preserved here, 42 bases in frame from base 1. Comments on this clone: Its cognate antigen has yet to be identified. No much larger clone exists at a distance of one base, and base qualities are not known. At the DNA level, this CDR3 is encoded by other sequences in the same sample as well.

The immunoSEQ Assay, a bias-controlled multiplex PCR, was used to amplify TCRbeta CDR3 regions from genomic DNA. Per the original workflow: Nucleated cell counts per sample were estimated from amplification of reference gene primers within the assay. Sequence reads were collapsed and filtered to measure the absolute abundance of every unique TCRbeta CDR3 rearrangement. For each sample, productive Simpson clonality was calculated by taking the square root of Simpson's diversity index across productive rearrangements. TCRdb carries this immuneACCESS record with in-frame sequences only. Its versions omit some clonotypes, under half of them owing to an unresolved V gene in the studies checked, with the rest unexplained. That table is the source of V, J and clone size, and D and trimming were worked out from the DNA. The sample yields about 270,000 clones; about nine tenths were counted once. Jointly, the top ten make up 15% of the sample.

The sequence was collected from a man between 18 and 29 years old who had recovered from COVID-19. Sequenced input: PBMCs or T cells enriched from blood (not recorded which). The chain uses TRBV5-1 and TRBJ1-4, with 8 central nucleotides matching TRBD1. The bases read TGCGCCAGCAGCTTGGGACAGGGGTCTGAAAAACTGTTTTTT. Its protein reads: CASSLGQGSEKLFF.